This TCR beta chain appears in the sequencing data of a study of cytomegalovirus exposure and HLA in healthy donors. This CDR3 is 13 amino acids long. Germline assignment: CDR1 MGHRA and CDR2 YSYEKL. V lost 4 bases to trimming and J lost 5 bases, with 12 bases between them. Whole-study results and caveats: A previous analysis found most TCR beta V segments productive roughly 90% or roughly 30% of the time. When a later analysis was performed, an Asian-associated ancestry cluster reportedly had fewer N-insertions than the roughly 640-donor mean. The authors confirmed in vitro that a few CMV-associated chains were specific for CMV antigens.

PCR involved 60 Vbeta and 13 Jbeta primers. Repertoires were generated with immunoSEQ multiplex PCR, while TCRdb's copy carries only in-frame clones and drops some. The sample yields 160,000 or so clones, approximately 85% seen once. On this clone itself: Its antigen is unknown.

J is TRBJ2-7 and V is TRBV4-1, with D possibly TRBD2 on 5 matching bases. The origin of this receptor is a woman in her late teens or twenties in good health and CMV-seronegative. Sequenced sample: PBMCs. The DNA for the CDR3 is TGCGCCAGCAGCCCCGGACTGGCCCACGAGCAGTACTTC. It is translated as CASSPGLAHEQYF.